This T cell receptor (beta chain) derives from a study of response to subunit inactivated influenza vaccine. This clonotype appeared many times. The target antigen is unknown. TCRdb reprocessed the RT-PCR reads with MiXCR, giving one entry per CDR3 protein. The table has hundreds of thousands of distinct CDR3 sequences, 14% seen once; the top ten hold 7.6%. CDR1 and CDR2 from the germline V gene are SGHKS and YYEKEE (reference sequence). This CDR3 has 16 amino acids. V was cut by 4 bases and J by 1 base, with 17 bases left in between. Study-level findings and limits: Each seasonal flu vaccination may recruit only limited new T cells, authors suggested.

The sample was PBMCs from blood, taken 14 days before vaccination. The receptor comes from a man aged 50 or older who received an inactivated influenza vaccine. The gene calls are TRBV5-5 and TRBJ1-2; D perhaps matches TRBD1 (6 bases). CDR3 loop: CASSLAPGHRNYGYTF. The CDR3 DNA sequence: TGTGCCAGCAGCCTCGCACCGGGACACCGTAACTATGGCTACACCTTC. The entire variable domain, with the rest obtained from reference TRBV5-5 and TRBJ1-2, is as follows: DAGVTQSPTHLIKTRGQQVTLRCSPISGHKSVSWYQQVLGQGPQFIFQYYEKEERGRGNFPDRFSARQFPNYSSELNVNALLLGDSALYLCASSLAPGHRNYGYTFGSGTRLTVV.